This entry concerns a single TCR beta chain. What it binds is not known. These data originate in a study of response to subunit inactivated influenza vaccine. Findings and limits, study-wide: Only a handful of new T cells, the authors suggested, are recruited with each seasonal influenza vaccination.

CDR3 length: 15 amino acids. The germline V gene has CDR1 MNHEY and CDR2 SVGEGT. V dropped 5 bases and J dropped 0; count of bases not matched to a gene: 4. MiXCR was run by TCRdb on the RT-PCR reads, yielding one entry per CDR3 protein. The data show 590,000 or so distinct CDR3 sequences, 12% to 15% seen once. The sequencing used PBMCs from blood, collected around two weeks before vaccination. This receptor was identified in a man in his forties or fifties who received an inactivated influenza vaccine. The V and J genes are TRBV6-2 or TRBV6-3 and TRBJ2-7; TRBD2 matches 10 bases. This CDR3 reads CASSQGLAASYEQYF. The CDR3 coding sequence is TGTGCCAGCAGTCAAGGACTAGCGGCCTCCTACGAGCAGTACTTC.